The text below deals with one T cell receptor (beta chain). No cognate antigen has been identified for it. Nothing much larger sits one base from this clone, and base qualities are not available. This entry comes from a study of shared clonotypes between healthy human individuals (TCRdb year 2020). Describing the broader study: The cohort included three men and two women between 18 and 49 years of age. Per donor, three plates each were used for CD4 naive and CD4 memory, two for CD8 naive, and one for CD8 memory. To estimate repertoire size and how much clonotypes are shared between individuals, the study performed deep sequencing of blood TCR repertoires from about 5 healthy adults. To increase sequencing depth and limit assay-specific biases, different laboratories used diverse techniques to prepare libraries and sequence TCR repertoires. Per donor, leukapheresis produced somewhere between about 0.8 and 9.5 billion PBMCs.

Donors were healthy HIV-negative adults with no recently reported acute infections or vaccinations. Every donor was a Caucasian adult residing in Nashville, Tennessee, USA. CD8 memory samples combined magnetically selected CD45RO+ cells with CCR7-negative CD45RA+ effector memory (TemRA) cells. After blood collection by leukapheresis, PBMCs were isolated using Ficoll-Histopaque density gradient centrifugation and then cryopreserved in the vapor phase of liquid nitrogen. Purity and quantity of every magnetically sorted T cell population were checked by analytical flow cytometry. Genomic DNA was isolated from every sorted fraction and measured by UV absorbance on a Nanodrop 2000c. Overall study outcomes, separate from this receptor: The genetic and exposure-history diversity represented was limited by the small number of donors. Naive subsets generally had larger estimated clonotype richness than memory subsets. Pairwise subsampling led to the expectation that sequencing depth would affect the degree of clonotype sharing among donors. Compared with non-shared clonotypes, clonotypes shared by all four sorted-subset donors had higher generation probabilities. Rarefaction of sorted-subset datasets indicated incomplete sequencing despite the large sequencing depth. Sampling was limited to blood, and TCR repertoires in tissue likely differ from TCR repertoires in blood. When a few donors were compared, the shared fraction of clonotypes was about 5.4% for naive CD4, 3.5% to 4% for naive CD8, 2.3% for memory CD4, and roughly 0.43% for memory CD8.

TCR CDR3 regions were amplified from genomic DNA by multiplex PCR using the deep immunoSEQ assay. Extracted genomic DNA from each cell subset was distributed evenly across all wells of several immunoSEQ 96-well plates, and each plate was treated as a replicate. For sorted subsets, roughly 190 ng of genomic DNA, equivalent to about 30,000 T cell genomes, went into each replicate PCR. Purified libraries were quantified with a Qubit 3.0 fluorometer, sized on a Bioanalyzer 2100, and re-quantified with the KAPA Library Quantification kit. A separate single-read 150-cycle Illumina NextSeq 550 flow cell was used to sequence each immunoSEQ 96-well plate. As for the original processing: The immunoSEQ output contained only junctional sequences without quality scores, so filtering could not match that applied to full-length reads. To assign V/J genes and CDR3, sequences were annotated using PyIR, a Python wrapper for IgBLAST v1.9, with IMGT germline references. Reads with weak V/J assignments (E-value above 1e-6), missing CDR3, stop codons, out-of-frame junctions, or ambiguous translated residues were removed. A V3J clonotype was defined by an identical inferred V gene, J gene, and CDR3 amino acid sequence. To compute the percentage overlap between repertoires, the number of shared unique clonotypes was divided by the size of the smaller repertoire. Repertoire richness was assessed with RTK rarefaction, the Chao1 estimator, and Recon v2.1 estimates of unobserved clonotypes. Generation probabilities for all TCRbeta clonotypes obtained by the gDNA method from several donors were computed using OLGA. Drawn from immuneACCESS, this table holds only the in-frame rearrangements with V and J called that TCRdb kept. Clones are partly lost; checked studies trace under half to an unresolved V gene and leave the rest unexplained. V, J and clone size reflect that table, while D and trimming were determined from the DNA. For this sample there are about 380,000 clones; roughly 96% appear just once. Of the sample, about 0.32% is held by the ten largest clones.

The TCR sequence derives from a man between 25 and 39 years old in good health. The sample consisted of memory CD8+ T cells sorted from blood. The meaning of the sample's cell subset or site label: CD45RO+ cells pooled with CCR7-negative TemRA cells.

The nucleotide sequence is TGTGCCATCAAAGGGACAGCCTCCTACAATGAGCAGTTCTTC. The resulting protein is CAIKGTASYNEQFF. The rearranged chain carries TRBV10-3 and TRBJ2-1; 7 bases in between match TRBD1. CDR1 ENHRY and CDR2 SYGVKD were looked up in the germline V gene. V has 7 bases trimmed and J has 0 bases trimmed; junction bases matching no gene number 3. Spanning cysteine to phenylalanine, the CDR3 consists of 14 amino acids. Kept here is only the CDR3 DNA, which spans 42 bases and is read in frame from base 1.